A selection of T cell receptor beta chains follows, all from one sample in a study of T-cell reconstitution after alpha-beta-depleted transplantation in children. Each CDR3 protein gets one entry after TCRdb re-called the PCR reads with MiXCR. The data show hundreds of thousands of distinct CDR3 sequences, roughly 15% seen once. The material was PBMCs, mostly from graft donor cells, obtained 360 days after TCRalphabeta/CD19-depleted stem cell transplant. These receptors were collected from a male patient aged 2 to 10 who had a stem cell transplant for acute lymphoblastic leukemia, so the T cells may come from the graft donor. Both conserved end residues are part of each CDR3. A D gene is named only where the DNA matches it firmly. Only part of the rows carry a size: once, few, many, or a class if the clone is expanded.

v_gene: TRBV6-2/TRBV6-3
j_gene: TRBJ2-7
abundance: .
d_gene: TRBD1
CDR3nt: TGTGCCAGCAGTTACCTAAGACCGGGACAGTCGTTAAGGCAAACCTACGAGCAGTACTTC
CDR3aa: CASSYLRPGQSLRQTYEQYF

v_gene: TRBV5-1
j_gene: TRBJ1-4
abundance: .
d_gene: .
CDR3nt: TGCGCCAGCAGCTTGGACCCGGGGAGTTCTAGACTGTTTTTT
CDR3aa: CASSLDPGSSRLFF

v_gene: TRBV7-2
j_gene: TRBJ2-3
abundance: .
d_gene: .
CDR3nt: TGTGCCAGCAGCTTACTCCTCGGGAGTTCCACAGATACGCAGTATTTT
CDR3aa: CASSLLLGSSTDTQYF

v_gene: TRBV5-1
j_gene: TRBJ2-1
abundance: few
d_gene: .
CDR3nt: TGCGCCAGCAGTGGGAAGGGAATAAGCAATGAGCAGTTCTTC
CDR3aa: CASSGKGISNEQFF

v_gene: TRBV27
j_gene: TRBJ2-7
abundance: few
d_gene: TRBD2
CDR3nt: TGTGCCAGCAGTTTAGTATGGGGGGGGGGAGCGTACGAGCAGTACTTC
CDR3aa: CASSLVWGGGAYEQYF

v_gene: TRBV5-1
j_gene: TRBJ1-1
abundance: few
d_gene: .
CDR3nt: TGCGCCAGCAGCTTGGGTCGGGGGAGTTACACTGAAGCTTTCTTT
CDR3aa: CASSLGRGSYTEAFF

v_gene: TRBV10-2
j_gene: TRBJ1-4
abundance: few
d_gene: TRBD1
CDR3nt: TGCGCCAGCAGGGACAGGGGGCAAGAAAAACTGTTTTTT
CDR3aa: CASRDRGQEKLFF

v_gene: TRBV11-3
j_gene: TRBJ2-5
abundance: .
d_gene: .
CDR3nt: TGTGCCAGCAGCTTAGGGTTAGGACCGACTTTTAATAGGGAGACCCAGTACTTC
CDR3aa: CASSLGLGPTFNRETQYF

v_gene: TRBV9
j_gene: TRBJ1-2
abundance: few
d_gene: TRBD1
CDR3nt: TGTGCCAGCAGCGTAGCCCCCGACAGGGGGCAAGAAAACTATGGCTACACCTTC
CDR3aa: CASSVAPDRGQENYGYTF

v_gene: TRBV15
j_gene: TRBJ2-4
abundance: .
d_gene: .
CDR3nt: TGTGCCACCAGCAGAGTTGGGGACACCAAAAACATTCAGTACTTC
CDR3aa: CATSRVGDTKNIQYF

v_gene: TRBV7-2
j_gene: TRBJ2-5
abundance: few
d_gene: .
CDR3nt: TGTGCCACCCTACGGTCATGGGGAGAGACCCAGTACTTC
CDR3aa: CATLRSWGETQYF

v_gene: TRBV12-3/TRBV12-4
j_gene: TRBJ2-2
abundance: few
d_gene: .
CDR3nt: TGTGCCAGCAGGAGGTCGGGGGGCCCCGGGGAGCTGTTTTTT
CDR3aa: CASRRSGGPGELFF

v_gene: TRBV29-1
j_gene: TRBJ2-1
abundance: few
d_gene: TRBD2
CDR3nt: TGCAGCTCAGTCACTAGCGGCTATGAAGGGCCTTACAATGAGCAGTTCTTC
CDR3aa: CSSVTSGYEGPYNEQFF

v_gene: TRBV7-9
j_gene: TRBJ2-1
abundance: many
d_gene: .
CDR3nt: TGTGCCAGCAGGTCGGGATACAATGAGCAGTTCTTC
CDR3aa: CASRSGYNEQFF

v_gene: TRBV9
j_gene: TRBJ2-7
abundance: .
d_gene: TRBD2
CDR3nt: TGTGCCAGCAGCAAAATAGCGGGGGGGCCCCTCTACGAGCAGTACTTC
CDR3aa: CASSKIAGGPLYEQYF

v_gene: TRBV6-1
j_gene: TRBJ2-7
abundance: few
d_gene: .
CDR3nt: TGTGCCAGCAGTGCCGTTCAGGGGATAGGCTACGAGCAGTACTTC
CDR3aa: CASSAVQGIGYEQYF

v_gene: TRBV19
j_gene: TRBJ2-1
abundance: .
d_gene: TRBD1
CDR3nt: TGTGCCAGTACCATACAGGGGGCGCGTGGTGAGCAGTTCTTC
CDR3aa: CASTIQGARGEQFF

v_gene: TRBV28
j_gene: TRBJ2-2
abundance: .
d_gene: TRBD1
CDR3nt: TGTGCCAGCAGTTTATGGGGACAGGCCAACACCGGGGAGCTGTTTTTT
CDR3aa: CASSLWGQANTGELFF

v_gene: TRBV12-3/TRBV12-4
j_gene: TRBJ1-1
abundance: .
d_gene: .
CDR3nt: TGTGCCAGCAGTGGGACTTGGGGAGAAGCTTTCTTT
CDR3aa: CASSGTWGEAFF

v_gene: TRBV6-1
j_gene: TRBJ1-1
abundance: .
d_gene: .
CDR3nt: TGTGCCAGCAGCACCACCGACAGGCCGAACACTGAAGCTTTCTTT
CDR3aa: CASSTTDRPNTEAFF

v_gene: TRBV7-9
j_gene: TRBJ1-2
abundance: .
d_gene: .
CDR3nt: TGTGCCAGCAGCTACGCAGCTAACTATGGCTACACCTTC
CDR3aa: CASSYAANYGYTF

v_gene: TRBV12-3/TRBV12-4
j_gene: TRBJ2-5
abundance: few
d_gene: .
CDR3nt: TGTGCCAGCAGCATGGGCTCAAGACTCCAAGAGACCCAGTACTTC
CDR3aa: CASSMGSRLQETQYF

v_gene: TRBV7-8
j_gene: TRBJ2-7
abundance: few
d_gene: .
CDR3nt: TGTGCCAGCAGTTCCCGGGACGCCGGCTACGAGCAGTACTTC
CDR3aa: CASSSRDAGYEQYF

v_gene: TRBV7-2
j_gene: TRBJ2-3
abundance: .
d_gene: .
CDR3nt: TGTGCCAGCAGCTTAGCGCAAGCAGATACGCAGTATTTT
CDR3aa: CASSLAQADTQYF

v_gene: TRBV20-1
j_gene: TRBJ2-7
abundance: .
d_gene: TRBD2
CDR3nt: TGCAGTGCTCAGGGGACTAGCGGGAGCTACGAGCAGTACTTC
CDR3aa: CSAQGTSGSYEQYF

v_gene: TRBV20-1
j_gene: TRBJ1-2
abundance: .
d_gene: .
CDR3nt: TGCAGTGCTAGCCCCGTGGACAGTAACTATGGCTACACCTTC
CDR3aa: CSASPVDSNYGYTF

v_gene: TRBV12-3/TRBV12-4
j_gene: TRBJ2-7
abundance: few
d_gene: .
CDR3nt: TGTGCCAGCAGCCCCTGGGATACCCCCTACGAGCAGTACTTC
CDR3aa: CASSPWDTPYEQYF

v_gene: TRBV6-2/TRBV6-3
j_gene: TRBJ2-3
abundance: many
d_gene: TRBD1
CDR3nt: TGTGCCAGCAGCTTTCGACGGGACAGGGTTAGCACAGATACGCAGTATTTT
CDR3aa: CASSFRRDRVSTDTQYF

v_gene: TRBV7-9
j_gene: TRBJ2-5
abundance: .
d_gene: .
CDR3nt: TGTGCCAGCAGCACCCCCTCGAGTGGACTACGGGAGACCCAGTACTTC
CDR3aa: CASSTPSSGLRETQYF

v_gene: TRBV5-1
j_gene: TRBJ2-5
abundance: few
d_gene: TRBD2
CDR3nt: TGCGCCAGCAGCTTCGCGGGGGGTGGTCCGGAGACCCAGTACTTC
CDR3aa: CASSFAGGGPETQYF

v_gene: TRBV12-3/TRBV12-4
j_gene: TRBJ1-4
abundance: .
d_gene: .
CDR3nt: TGTGCCAGCAGCCTTCGGACAGTCAATGAAAAACTGTTTTTT
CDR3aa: CASSLRTVNEKLFF

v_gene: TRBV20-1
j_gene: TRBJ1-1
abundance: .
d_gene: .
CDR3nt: TGCAGTGCTAGAGGGGGGTCCACCAGGAACACTGAAGCTTTCTTT
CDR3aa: CSARGGSTRNTEAFF

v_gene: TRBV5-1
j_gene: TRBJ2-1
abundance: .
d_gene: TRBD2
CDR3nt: TGCGCCAGCAGCATGGGACTAGCGGGGGCGAATGAGCAGTTCTTC
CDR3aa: CASSMGLAGANEQFF